The entry that follows covers one T cell receptor beta chain sequence. Its antigen is currently unknown. Some 38,000 genome equivalents of blood DNA were amplified for TRB. The data derive from a study of T cell clusters in autoimmune cytopenias. Study-level information: A median of approximately 50,000 TRB reads per sample yielded a median roughly 2,500 distinct clonotypes.

General observations from the study: Healthy donors had 2.5 to 3-fold more exclusive TRB clusters than active autoimmune hepatitis patients.

This CDR3 has 14 residues. Germline loops: CDR1 SGHRS, CDR2 YFSETQ. One tube held mixed TRB-A and TRB-B primer pools for touch-down PCR. Using the multiplex PCR reads, TCRdb records one entry per CDR3 protein without DNA. The sample table sets out 2,000 or so distinct CDR3 sequences. Sequences were obtained from peripheral blood. The clonotype comes from a human donor with an autoimmune cytopenia or autoimmune hepatitis (not recorded which). The chain employs TRBV5-1 and TRBJ1-1. The CDR3: CASSAYGGNTEAFF.